The next 5 T cell receptor beta chains were all read from a single sample in a study of shared clonotypes between healthy human individuals. Here immunoSEQ multiplex PCR was the method, and the copy in TCRdb shows in-frame clones only, minus some. This sample yields roughly 500,000 clones, of which about three quarters are seen a single time; 10% to 15% belongs to the top ten. The material sequenced was PBMCs. Every receptor here comes from a woman aged 35 to 49 in good health. Some clones in this sample may be carry-over from other donors' samples.

The genes are TRBV28 and TRBJ2-5; the D is unclear. The DNA end favors TRBJ2-7, so the J call may be wrong. Germline assignment: CDR1 MDHEN and CDR2 SYDVKM. This CDR3 spans 14 amino acids. The DNA for the CDR3 is TGTGCCAGCAGCCCCGCCCTTTCCCCCTACGAGCAGTACTTC. Translated, it gives CASSPALSPYEQYF.

J is TRBJ1-2 and V is TRBV7-2; a weak D match, TRBD1 (5 bases). Trimming took off 2 bases at V and 4 bases at J, with 14 bases between the two ends. From germline, CDR1 is SGHTA and CDR2 FQGNSA. The CDR3 totals 15 residues. The CDR3 loop is CASSLPRRGGYGYTF. The CDR3, as DNA: TGTGCCAGCAGCTTACCCCGGCGGGGGGGCTATGGCTACACCTTC.

The chain links TRBV27 to TRBJ2-7; maybe TRBD2 (6 bases). Trimming took 6 bases from V and 1 from J, leaving 16 bases between them. The V gene's germline CDR1 is MNHEY and CDR2 SMNVEV (reference sequence). This CDR3 comprises 15 residues. This chain's CDR3 is CASRNLAWGSYEQYF. The CDR3 region has the DNA TGTGCCAGCAGAAACCTAGCGTGGGGATCCTACGAGCAGTACTTC.

The genes are TRBV7-9 and TRBJ2-1; TRBD2 matches 14 bases. V shed 1 base, J shed 9 bases, and the junction held 5 bases outside the gene matches. This CDR3 has 16 residues. CDR1 SEHNR and CDR2 FQNEAQ come from the germline V gene (reference sequence). The CDR3 nucleotides read TGTGCCAGCAGCTTAGGAAGACTAGCGGGAGGGACTGAGCAGTTCTTC. It is translated as CASSLGRLAGGTEQFF.

V gene TRBV5-5 combines with J gene TRBJ2-3; TRBD2 agrees at 12 bases. V trimming: 4 bases; J trimming: 4 bases; junction bases outside the gene matches: 4. CDR1 and CDR2 from the germline V gene are SGHKS and YYEKEE (reference sequence). The CDR3 extends over 15 amino acids. Here the CDR3 reads CASSVLAGGPDTQYF. The CDR3 nucleotides read TGTGCCAGCAGCGTACTAGCGGGAGGTCCAGATACGCAGTATTTT.